This T cell receptor beta chain was retrieved from a study of metastatic and nonmetastatic thyroid tumors (TCRdb year 2020). At the level of the whole study: Repertoires from peripheral blood and from tumor or nodule tissue samples of malignant and benign thyroid patients were compared. On the study overall, not on this receptor specifically: TCR beta diversity was reported as significantly higher in malignant tumors than in benign nodules, in both blood and tumor samples.

None of the patients had been given any treatment before thyroid surgery. The study retrospectively analysed patient clinical samples collected from about 2012 to 2018 using T-cell receptor beta sequencing. Ten or more counts support this clone. Which antigen it targets is not known. Qualities for individual bases were not recorded, and no much larger clone is one base off. The CDR3 has 14 amino acids, counting the end cysteine and phenylalanine. The retained sequence is limited to the CDR3, 42 bases, with the frame set at the first base. V gives up 1 base and J gives up 7 bases, and the segment between their germline ends measures 12 bases. As encoded in the germline V gene, CDR1 is SGHDN while CDR2 is FVKESK. Libraries were built with PCR. The sequencing machine was an Illumina HiSeq 4000. High-throughput sequencing was used to profile the TCR beta-chain CDR3 region of every patient. The study's own analysis went as follows. CDR3 differences across clinicopathological groups were used to build a classifier for discriminating distant-metastatic papillary thyroid cancer patients. Repertoire diversity was assessed with the Shannon index, and tumor-blood repertoire similarity with the Morisita-Horn index. The public reads were reprocessed in TCRdb via fastp at Q25 and MiXCR, keeping in-frame beta chains. The V and J calls here are based on TCRdb, not the publication. The sample yields around 35,000 clones; roughly 15% were counted once. Together, the top ten hold 3.4% of the sample.

This clonotype was obtained from a female donor with papillary thyroid cancer or a benign thyroid nodule (not recorded which). Some clones in this sample may be carry-over from other donors' samples. Here the chain combines TRBV14 and TRBJ2-3, with the D gene call left open. The material sequenced was blood. The nucleotide sequence is given as TGTGCCAGCAGCCAAGGGCCGGGCCCAAATACGCAGTATTTT. Its amino acids are CASSQGPGPNTQYF. With the rest looked up from the reference TRBV14 and TRBJ2-3 genes rather than sequenced, the full variable domain is EAGVTQFPSHSVIEKGQTVTLRCDPISGHDNLYWYRRVMGKEIKFLLHFVKESKQDESGMPNNRFLAERTGGTYSTLKVQPAELEDSGVYFCASSQGPGPNTQYFGPGTRLTVL.